The TCR beta chain described here comes from a study of blood T cell repertoires in COVID-19. TCRdb's table, derived via immunoSEQ multiplex PCR, lists solely in-frame clones and lacks some. The sample has hundreds of thousands of clones, approximately 90% seen once. The V gene's germline CDR1 is SGDLS and CDR2 YYNGEE. V lost 0 bases, J lost 8 bases, and 13 bases stayed unmatched. This CDR3 has 17 amino acids. The rearrangement joins TRBV9 to TRBJ1-2; 10 bases agree with TRBD1. The receptor comes from a woman between 45 and 65 years old who had recovered from COVID-19. Specimen: PBMCs or T cells enriched from blood (not recorded which). The CDR3 loop is CASSVEGTGVRGRGYTF. For the CDR3, the DNA is TGTGCCAGCAGCGTAGAAGGGACAGGGGTAAGAGGAAGGGGCTACACCTTC.